Listed below are T cell receptor beta chains from one sample, sequenced in a study of blood T cell repertoires in COVID-19. TCRdb keeps only in-frame clones here, not all; method: immunoSEQ multiplex PCR. The sample holds around 200,000 clones; around 83% are singletons and the top ten take roughly 2.9%. Sequenced material: peripheral blood. The receptors were sampled from a man between 45 and 60 years old with active or convalescent COVID-19. The conserved cysteine and the conserved F or W are not part of the CDR3 here. Each record gives: CDR3 protein, V gene, J gene.

CDR3: ASSEGTSGANTGELF
V: TRBV2
J: TRBJ2-2

CDR3: ASSVAGTAEQF
V: TRBV9
J: TRBJ2-1

CDR3: ASTRLAGGQKETQY
V: TRBV19
J: TRBJ2-5

CDR3: ASGTSVSYEQY
V: TRBV6-5
J: TRBJ2-7

CDR3: AWRLKSGRGSGNTIY
V: TRBV30
J: TRBJ1-3

CDR3: ASSLGQVNEKLF
V: TRBV5-8
J: TRBJ1-4

CDR3: AISRQGGNTGELF
V: TRBV10-3
J: TRBJ2-2

CDR3: AISEPGQGNEKLF
V: TRBV10-3
J: TRBJ1-4

CDR3: ASSPASGAPGGEKLF
V: TRBV18
J: TRBJ1-4

CDR3: ASSGQGNSNQPQH
V: TRBV7-9
J: TRBJ1-5

CDR3: ASSLAQGNEKLF
V: TRBV7-9
J: TRBJ1-4

CDR3: ASSPTGEEKLF
V: TRBV28
J: TRBJ1-4

CDR3: ASSSTGQAASYNSPLH
V: TRBV7-8
J: TRBJ1-6

CDR3: ASSKQGGLQETQY
V: TRBV19
J: TRBJ2-5

CDR3: ASSLASINTEAF
V: TRBV7-2
J: TRBJ1-1

CDR3: ASSLVSGGANTIY
V: TRBV7-2
J: TRBJ1-3

CDR3: ASSPSSDRGRFGNTIY
V: TRBV4-2
J: TRBJ1-3

CDR3: SVIRQGSSYNEQF
V: TRBV29-1
J: TRBJ2-1

CDR3: ASSPTGTSLSGANVLT
V: TRBV4-1
J: TRBJ2-6

CDR3: ASSSSGVDGYT
V: TRBV6-6
J: TRBJ1-2

CDR3: ASSLRHGGAGTDTQY
V: TRBV27
J: TRBJ2-3

CDR3: ASSGIRQGGSSPLH
V: TRBV6-1
J: TRBJ1-6